This T cell receptor beta chain appears in the sequencing data of a study of cytomegalovirus exposure and HLA in healthy donors (TCRdb year 2017). Background on the whole study: According to a later analysis, one platform produced both the 120 validation repertoires and the approximately 670 repertoires of the first cohort. The study was designed to test whether signatures of past pathogen exposure could be identified by cataloging public T cell receptors. Besides the first cohort of 666 subjects, a separate validation cohort made up of 120 different subjects was used. To predict cytomegalovirus infection status, the study brought together high-throughput TCR immunosequencing, statistical association of individual TCRs with disease status, and machine learning. Beyond this particular receptor, the publication reports: Across donors, most TCR sequences were observed very rarely, whereas some public TCRs were present in many individuals. In the study, some 180 TCR beta chains were listed as associated with cytomegalovirus. It was suggested by the authors that the approach could potentially be generalized to other disease states and immunological phenotypes. Of the cluster scores, 94% were above 0 in a later analysis, which found that TCRs clustered in the first cohort also tended to co-occur in the 110 or so validation repertoires. Three of the identified cytomegalovirus-associated TCR beta chains were confirmed in vitro to be specific for cytomegalovirus antigens. The classifier was reported to diagnose cytomegalovirus status with high specificity and sensitivity in both the original and validation cohorts. The validation cohort had no HLA typing available for a later analysis, so co-occurrence within that cohort was assessed over all 130 or so repertoires.

A word on this clone: Its specific antigen is unknown. Base qualities are not recorded, but no much larger clone differs from it by a single base.

Its CDR3 holds 12 amino acids, cysteine through phenylalanine. Of all the DNA, just the CDR3 is kept, 36 bases in frame from base 1. Deletion took 2 bases off V and 9 bases off J, with a span of 8 bases between the germline ends. CDR1 and CDR2 were assigned from the germline V gene as SGHVS and FNYEAQ. Separate from the roughly 650-subject first cohort, the validation cohort of roughly 110 subjects was the group to which the donors belonged. Libraries were constructed by the immunoSEQ multiplex PCR assay. The source study handled its data this way. A statistical classification framework was developed to diagnose cytomegalovirus status using the catalog of TCR beta chain sequences. The immuneACCESS repertoire file appears here via TCRdb, limited to in-frame rearrangements. These files lack a portion of the clones; in checked studies, under half of the deficit traces to unresolved V genes, and the cause of the others is not known. V and J calls and clone size are as listed in that table; D and trimming were resolved from the DNA. This sample gives about 110,000 clones in total; approximately 85% of them show up just once. 3% of the sample is held by the ten biggest clonotypes.

This sequence originates from a woman aged 18-29 years in good health and CMV-seronegative. Sequenced: PBMCs. The chain is made from TRBV7-6 and TRBJ2-1; a tentative D match to TRBD2 spans 5 bases. At the DNA level, the sequence is TGTGCCAGCAGCTTACGAGGGCCTGAGCAGTTCTTC. It specifies CASSLRGPEQFF.